The TCR beta chain described here comes from a study of human versus mouse CDR3 diversity and MHC coevolution. Overall study: Between roughly 5.5 x 10^6 and 1.6 x 10^7 valid reads came from each sample.

Measured with immunoSEQ multiplex PCR; TCRdb has only the in-frame clones, and not every one. The sample comprises 80,000 or so clones, 93% of which are singletons, and 1.3% to 1.5% rests with the top ten. The CDR3 is 13 amino acids. CDR1 is MNHEY and CDR2 is SMNVEV in the germline V gene (reference sequence). J was trimmed by 14 bases and V by 4 bases; bases with no gene match: 11. Sequencing was carried out using naive CD4+ T cells from blood. Indicated subset: CD45RO-negative CD62L-positive naive CD4 T cells. The sequence came from a person aged 25 to 69 in good health. The gene calls are TRBV27 and TRBJ2-3; TRBD1 aligns across 8 bases. The CDR3 bases are TGTGCCAGCAGTTCGGGACCGGGACAGGCAGGGTATTTT. Protein: CASSSGPGQAGYF.